This T cell receptor beta chain was sequenced for a study of T cell responses to AZD1222 COVID-19 vaccine. Study context: Doses given second, at about 4 or about 12 weeks, were pooled.

V lost 3 bases to trimming and J lost 7 bases, with 4 bases between them. The CDR3 has 11 residues. Germline loops: CDR1 MNHEY, CDR2 SMNVEV (reference sequence). Whole-study results and caveats: The study found vaccine-associated CD4 TCRs spanning spike, dominant at 160-218 and 743-854. Repertoire sampling occurred only after the peak T cell response. Targeting of unmutated variant regions was reportedly seen in nearly half of spike-specific TCRs.

Profiling relied on immunoSEQ multiplex PCR, and the TCRdb table lists in-frame clones only, not all of them. The repertoire holds roughly 150,000 clones, with about 90% as singletons. A word on this clone: Its antigen is currently unknown.

This chain connects TRBV27 to TRBJ2-1; D unresolved. The sequences come from peripheral blood, collected on day 0 of AZD1222 vaccination. The TCR was taken from an adult in good health. CDR3 residues: CASSFRNEQFF. The CDR3 bases are TGTGCCAGCAGTTTCCGTAATGAGCAGTTCTTC.